The 18 T cell receptor beta chains below all came from one sample that was sequenced in a study of T cell repertoires in cytomegalovirus infection. MiXCR, applied by TCRdb to the reads, yields one record per CDR3 protein. The table has 70,000 to 95,000 distinct CDR3 sequences, about 29% seen once. For these TCRs, the target antigens are not known. This specimen consisted of CD8+ T cells from cultured PBMCs, obtained from culture after CMV antigen stimulation. The receptors shown here come from a human donor in good health (CMV status not recorded). Some clones in this sample may be carry-over from other donors' samples.

This clonotype was seen repeatedly, ten times or more. The V gene is TRBV7-9, the J gene TRBJ2-5; 8 bases are a match to TRBD2. CDR1 is SEHNR, CDR2 FQNEAQ, per germline (reference sequence). Unmatched junction bases numbered 8, after V lost 5 bases and J lost 3 bases. This CDR3 comprises 15 residues. The CDR3 DNA follows: TGTGCCAGCAGCCCGGGGGGGCGAGTAGAAGAGACCCAGTACTTC. Residues: CASSPGGRVEETQYF.

The V and J genes are TRBV12-3 or TRBV12-4 and TRBJ2-1; 8 bases map to TRBD1. The V and J ends lost 7 bases and 2 bases, in that order; junction bases with no gene match: 7. The CDR3 spans 15 residues. In DNA, the CDR3 is TGTGCCAGCACTCTAACAGGGGGAGCCTACAATGAGCAGTTCTTC. This sequence encodes CASTLTGGAYNEQFF.

This clonotype came up a few times. The rearrangement links TRBV7-9 to TRBJ2-7; 10 positions agree with TRBD1. The CDR3 totals 13 residues. Germline lookup yields CDR1 SEHNR and CDR2 FQNEAQ (reference sequence). Trimming cost V 7 bases and J 5 bases; bases outside gene matches: 5. CDR3 region: CASTGTGANEQYF. CDR3 DNA sequence: TGTGCCAGCACTGGGACAGGGGCCAACGAGCAGTACTTC. The variable domain in full, completed from reference TRBV7-9 and TRBJ2-7, reads DTGVSQNPRHKITKRGQNVTFRCDPISEHNRLYWYRQTLGQGPEFLTYFQNEAQLEKSRLLSDRFSAERPKGSFSTLEIQRTEQGDSAMYLCASTGTGANEQYFGPGTRLTVT.

This clonotype turned up a few times. V and J are TRBV5-1 and TRBJ2-7, with 11 bases aligning to TRBD1. Trimming at V came to 2 bases and at J to 7 bases, leaving 5 bases not matched to a gene. The CDR3 spans 14 residues. The germline gives CDR1 SGHRS, CDR2 YFSETQ. In DNA, the CDR3 is TGCGCCAGCAGCTTCGGACAGGGGGCGGAGGAGCAGTACTTC. Amino acid sequence: CASSFGQGAEEQYF.

The CDR3 protein is CASSYPRLAPSYNEQFF. Here the CDR3 DNA reads TGTGCCAGCAGTTACCCCAGACTAGCGCCCTCCTACAATGAGCAGTTCTTC. The gene calls are TRBV6-5 and TRBJ2-1; 8 positions match TRBD2. The CDR3 is 17 amino acids. V trimming: 2 bases; J trimming: 0 bases; junction bases outside the gene matches: 6. Germline CDR1 and CDR2: MNHEY and SVGAGI.

The chain uses TRBV12-3 or TRBV12-4 and TRBJ2-7; 9 bases are a match to TRBD2. The CDR3 has 16 amino acids. J lost 2 bases, V lost 6 bases, and 11 bases had no gene match. This chain's CDR3 is CASSSLLAGIAYEQYF. For the CDR3, the DNA is TGTGCCAGCAGCTCCCTACTAGCGGGTATCGCCTACGAGCAGTACTTC.

The chain carries TRBV12-3 or TRBV12-4 and TRBJ2-3; no reliable D call. Trimming removed 1 base from V and 2 bases from J, with 7 bases in between. CDR3 length: 14 amino acids. The CDR3 DNA sequence: TGTGCCAGCAGTTTAGAGCAGATCACAGATACGCAGTATTTT. Translated: CASSLEQITDTQYF.

This clonotype was counted once. The chain has TRBV27 and TRBJ2-5; D ambiguous. The CDR3 has 11 residues. Germline CDR1 and CDR2: MNHEY and SMNVEV (reference sequence). Deletions cut 6 bases from V and 5 bases from J, with 7 bases between. For the CDR3, the DNA is TGTGCCAGCAGCTACGGGGAGACCCAGTACTTC. It encodes CASSYGETQYF.

This clonotype has a handful of counts. The V gene is TRBV12-3 or TRBV12-4, the J gene TRBJ2-7, with D unresolved. CDR3 size: 13 residues. Trimming took off 5 bases at V and 6 bases at J, with 14 bases between the two ends. The CDR3 sequence: CASSPPLRSEQYF. The CDR3, as DNA: TGTGCCAGCAGTCCTCCCTTGAGGAGCGAGCAGTACTTC.

The rearrangement joins TRBV25-1 to TRBJ2-2, with a possible D match to TRBD2 (6 bases). This CDR3 comprises 16 residues. Germline V lookup: CDR1 MGHDK, CDR2 SYGVNS. V was shortened by 6 bases and J by 4 bases, with 18 bases between the two germline ends. The CDR3 bases are TGTGCCAGCAGCGAGGGGATTGGAGGGGTCACCGGGGAGCTGTTTTTT. Its translation: CASSEGIGGVTGELFF.

This clonotype came up a few times. The chain uses TRBV7-2 and TRBJ2-5, with 13 bases lining up with TRBD2. Trimming cost V 7 bases and J 4 bases; bases outside gene matches: 6. The CDR3 consists of 15 residues. The V gene's germline CDR1 is SGHTA and CDR2 FQGNSA. The CDR3 region has the DNA TGTGCCAGCATCGTGACTAGCGGGGGGCCAGAGACCCAGTACTTC. This gives the protein CASIVTSGGPETQYF.

This sequence joins TRBV7-6 and TRBJ2-1, with 9 bases identical to TRBD1. Germline loops: CDR1 SGHVS, CDR2 FNYEAQ. Trimming removed 5 bases from V and 5 bases from J; junction bases left unmatched: 10. This CDR3 region has 16 residues. The CDR3 here is CASSLRGDRANNEQFF. The CDR3 nucleotides read TGTGCCAGCAGCCTCAGGGGGGACAGGGCTAACAATGAGCAGTTCTTC.

V gene TRBV3-1 combines with J gene TRBJ2-7; D remains unclear. CDR1 and CDR2 (germline): LGHDT, YNNKEL (reference sequence). CDR3 size: 17 residues. Trimming stripped 4 bases from V and 3 bases from J, with 22 bases between. In DNA form, the CDR3 reads TGTGCCAGCAGCCCCAATGGGCCATCCCCCCTGAACTACGAGCAGTACTTC. Its translation: CASSPNGPSPLNYEQYF.

A word on this clonotype: The junction departs from the called germline gene at one end, perhaps through a read error. J is TRBJ1-6 and V is TRBV5-6; a possible D gene is TRBD1 (5 bases). Germline lookup yields CDR1 SGHDT and CDR2 YYEEEE. The length of the CDR3 is 15 residues. As DNA, the CDR3 is TGTGCCAGCAGCTTATTGGGGGGGTTTAATTCACTCCTCCACTTT. Protein: CASSLLGGFNSLLHF.

The chain couples TRBV4-1 to TRBJ2-5, with a tentative D call TRBD2 (6 bases). Per germline, CDR1 MGHRA and CDR2 YSYEKL. The CDR3 runs to 12 residues. V shed 1 base and J shed 9 bases, with 9 bases lying between them. CDR3 in amino acids: CASSQGGGSQYF. Written as DNA, the CDR3 is TGCGCCAGCAGCCAAGGTGGGGGGTCCCAGTACTTC.

The J gene is TRBJ2-3, the V gene TRBV4-1; 8 bases line up with TRBD2. V lost 9 bases and J lost 0; bases outside the gene matches: 8. The V gene's germline CDR1 is MGHRA and CDR2 YSYEKL. This CDR3 comprises 15 residues. The CDR3 nucleotides are TGCGCCAGTACTCGCGGGGGGACTAGCACAGATACGCAGTATTTT. It yields the protein CASTRGGTSTDTQYF.

This chain links TRBV27 with TRBJ1-1; tentatively, D is TRBD1 (6 bases). V was trimmed by 4 bases and J by 1 base, leaving 10 bases between them. Germline assignment: CDR1 MNHEY and CDR2 SMNVEV (reference sequence). This CDR3 region has 14 residues. The DNA of the CDR3 is TGTGCCAGCAGTTCAAGACAGGCGAACACTGAAGCTTTCTTT. Protein: CASSSRQANTEAFF.

This clonotype occurred a few times. The chain links TRBV2 to TRBJ1-1; D perhaps matches TRBD1 (6 bases). The CDR3 loop spans 13 amino acids. Between the trimmed V and J ends, which lost 2 bases and 7 bases, there was a span of 11 bases. Germline V gene data show CDR1 as SNHLY and CDR2 as FYNNEI. The CDR3 region is CASSENGGSEAFF. The CDR3, as DNA: TGTGCCAGCAGTGAAAATGGGGGCAGTGAAGCTTTCTTT. The complete variable domain, with remaining parts taken from reference TRBV2 and TRBJ1-1, reads EPEVTQTPSHQVTQMGQEVILRCVPISNHLYFYWYRQILGQKVEFLVSFYNNEISEKSEIFDDQFSVERPDGSNFTLKIRSTKLEDSAMYFCASSENGGSEAFFGQGTRLTVV.